The following is a T cell receptor (beta chain) sequence with its context. This specimen comes from a study of T cells in Graves' hyperthyroidism and ophthalmopathy. The study defined stable Graves' hyperthyroidism as no ophthalmopathy progression within 18 months. Exclusion criteria comprised uncontrolled infection, other autoimmune disease, pregnancy or lactation. Researchers took RNA transcripts and amplified the TCR beta CDR3 regions from them. TCR CDR3 underwent first-round RT-PCR with the HTBI primer set. TCRdb re-called the multiplex PCR reads through MiXCR, storing one row per CDR3 protein. The repertoire includes a few hundred thousand distinct CDR3 sequences, 25% of them detected once, and more than 60% sits in the top ten. The CDR3 spans 17 residues. The ends lost 3 bases at V and 4 bases at J; junction bases unmatched: 13. Germline V lookup: CDR1 ENHRY, CDR2 SYGVKD.

The V call is TRBV10-3, the J call TRBJ2-3; TRBD2 matches 7 bases. The sequencing input was blood. The sequence derives from a man in his forties or fifties with Graves' hyperthyroidism. The CDR3 coding sequence is TGTGCCATCAGTGACCGTCGGGGAGGGGCCAGCCCAGATACGCAGTATTTT. Translation gives CAISDRRGGASPDTQYF.